One sample yielded the 26 T cell receptor beta chains listed below, sequenced in a study of memory CD4+ T cells and cytomegalovirus serostatus. The repertoire was sequenced with immunoSEQ multiplex PCR; TCRdb's copy has only in-frame clones and lacks some. This table has about 57,000 clones, around 79% appearing once. Single viable CD3+CD4+CD8-CD45RO+ cells were sorted as the memory CD4+ T cells. The material sequenced was memory CD4+ T cells from blood. The receptors shown here come from an adult in good health and CMV-seronegative.

V is TRBV18 and J is TRBJ1-4; the D is unclear. This CDR3 is 16 amino acids long. Germline V gene data show CDR1 as KGHSH and CDR2 as LQKENI. V lost 1 base and J 8 bases, leaving 17 bases between the germline ends. The DNA of the CDR3 is TGTGCCAGCTCACCACAGACGGAGCCCCAAGGGGAAAAACTGTTTTTT. Protein: CASSPQTEPQGEKLFF. Full variable domain (rest looked up from reference TRBV18 and TRBJ1-4): NAGVMQNPRHLVRRRGQEARLRCSPMKGHSHVYWYRQLPEEGLKFMVYLQKENIIDESGMPKERFSAEFPKEGPSILRIQQVVRGDSAAYFCASSPQTEPQGEKLFFGSGTQLSVL.

The chain has TRBV7-6 and TRBJ2-7; TRBD2 agrees at 7 bases. This CDR3 contains 16 residues. CDR1 is SGHVS and CDR2 is FNYEAQ in the germline V gene. J gave up 6 bases and V 0 bases, and 11 bases lay outside the gene matches. The CDR3 bases are TGTGCCAGCAGCTTAGCGCGGGCGGGAGCGTCATCCGAGCAGTACTTC. Translating it yields CASSLARAGASSEQYF.

The gene calls are TRBV2 and TRBJ2-5; tentative D call: TRBD1 (6 bases). There are 13 residues in the CDR3. V lost 10 bases and J 0 bases, leaving 12 bases between the germline ends. CDR1 SNHLY and CDR2 FYNNEI come from the germline V gene. The CDR3 region has the DNA TGTGCCACCAATACAGGGTACCAAGAGACCCAGTACTTC. Translated: CATNTGYQETQYF.

The rearrangement joins TRBV5-1 to TRBJ2-1; 11 bases are shared with TRBD1. The CDR3 contains 20 residues. Unmatched junction bases numbered 14, after V lost 1 base and J lost 2 bases. Germline V gives CDR1 SGHRS, CDR2 YFSETQ. This CDR3 is CASSLLPGTGGVSPYNEQFF. CDR3 DNA: TGCGCCAGCAGCTTGCTACCCGGGACAGGGGGGGTGTCTCCCTACAATGAGCAGTTCTTC.

The J gene is TRBJ2-3, the V gene TRBV7-2; D may match TRBD1 or TRBD2 (5 bases each). This CDR3 is 12 amino acids long. V was shortened by 7 bases and J by 7 bases, with 12 bases between the two germline ends. The germline CDR1 and CDR2 sequences are SGHTA and FQGNSA. For the CDR3, the DNA is TGTGCCAGCACCTCCCGGGGCCATACGCAGTATTTT. Amino acid sequence: CASTSRGHTQYF.

The genes are TRBV27 and TRBJ2-1; TRBD2 matches 7 bases. The germline V gene has CDR1 MNHEY and CDR2 SMNVEV (reference sequence). This CDR3 has 15 residues. With V trimmed by 3 bases and J by 0 bases, 2 bases remained unmatched. The CDR3 sequence is CASSLGGSSYNEQFF. CDR3 in DNA: TGTGCCAGCAGTTTGGGCGGGAGCTCCTACAATGAGCAGTTCTTC.

CDR3 sequence (DNA): TGTGCCAGCAGCCCCGGAGCAGTATATGGCTACACCTTC. It encodes CASSPGAVYGYTF. The chain carries TRBV6-5 and TRBJ1-2; D remains ambiguous. V was clipped by 6 bases and J by 5 bases, with 13 bases between them. From germline, CDR1 is MNHEY and CDR2 SVGAGI. The CDR3 totals 13 residues.

The V and J genes are TRBV7-2 and TRBJ2-3; TRBD2 aligns across 8 bases. J was trimmed by 0 bases and V by 5 bases; bases with no gene match: 1. The CDR3 loop spans 14 amino acids. Germline V gene sequence: CDR1 SGHTA, CDR2 FQGNSA. The CDR3 here is CASSRTSSTDTQYF. The CDR3 coding sequence is TGTGCCAGCAGCCGGACTAGCAGCACAGATACGCAGTATTTT.

This chain links TRBV2 with TRBJ1-1; maybe TRBD1 (5 bases). The CDR3 loop spans 11 amino acids. V was clipped by 6 bases and J by 7 bases, with 9 bases between them. CDR1 SNHLY and CDR2 FYNNEI come from the germline V gene. CDR3 DNA sequence: TGTGCCAGCAGCCTAGACAGTGAAGCTTTCTTT. Its protein product is CASSLDSEAFF.

V is TRBV19 and J is TRBJ2-5; a possible D gene is TRBD1 (6 bases). Trimming removed 5 bases at V and 2 bases at J, with 15 bases between. The CDR3 sequence is 15 residues long. CDR1 is LNHDA, CDR2 SQIVND, per germline (reference sequence). The CDR3 sequence: CASSPRTVSQETQYF. CDR3 DNA sequence: TGTGCCAGTAGTCCCCGGACAGTAAGTCAAGAGACCCAGTACTTC. The full variable domain, in which reference TRBV19 and TRBJ2-5 provide the parts outside the CDR3, is DGGITQSPKYLFRKEGQNVTLSCEQNLNHDAMYWYRQDPGQGLRLIYYSQIVNDFQKGDIAEGYSVSREKKESFPLTVTSAQKNPTAFYLCASSPRTVSQETQYFGPGTRLLVL.

The chain carries TRBV5-4 and TRBJ1-3, with a tentative D call TRBD1 (6 bases). CDR3 length equals 15 residues. V lost 4 bases, J lost 0 bases, and 11 bases lay in between. Germline V lookup: CDR1 SGHNT, CDR2 YYREEE (reference sequence). The CDR3 DNA reads TGTGCCAGCAGCCGGGACACGTTCTCTGGAAACACCATATATTTT. This sequence encodes CASSRDTFSGNTIYF.

The J gene is TRBJ1-3, the V gene TRBV18; a possible D gene is TRBD1 (5 bases). The CDR3 has 16 residues. The germline V gene has CDR1 KGHSH and CDR2 LQKENI. With 3 bases removed from V and 0 bases from J, the gap between germline ends came to 12 bases. CDR3 DNA: TGTGCCAGCTCACCCCGGGACCTTAGCTCTGGAAACACCATATATTTT. This gives the protein CASSPRDLSSGNTIYF.

In DNA, the CDR3 is TGTGCCAGCAGCTTAGAAAAGACAGGCCAACTAGCCAAAAACATTCAGTACTTC. Encoded protein: CASSLEKTGQLAKNIQYF. The chain combines TRBV12-1 with TRBJ2-4; the D call of TRBD1 is as the table states it, not checked on the DNA. TRBV12-1 is a known pseudogene. The CDR3 contains 18 residues.

This clone was recorded once. This chain connects TRBV28 to TRBJ1-3; no clear D. The CDR3 spans 12 residues. Germline V lookup: CDR1 MDHEN, CDR2 SYDVKM. With 7 bases removed from V and 8 bases from J, the gap between germline ends came to 12 bases. CDR3 coding DNA: TGTGCCAGCATCGGCCTGAGGGACACCATATATTTT. It encodes CASIGLRDTIYF.

The chain is built from TRBV7-9 and TRBJ1-4; TRBD1 aligns across 9 bases. V gave up 2 bases and J gave up 7 bases; unmatched junction bases: 8. The CDR3 has 16 amino acids. The V gene's germline CDR1 is SEHNR and CDR2 FQNEAQ (reference sequence). In DNA form, the CDR3 reads TGTGCCAGCAGCTTAACCACCGGGACAGGGTTTGAAAAACTGTTTTTT. Its translation is CASSLTTGTGFEKLFF.

This rearrangement joins TRBV10-2 to TRBJ2-3; a possible D gene is TRBD1 (5 bases). Trimming removed 3 bases at V and 3 bases at J, with 10 bases between. The CDR3 extends over 14 amino acids. Germline CDR1 reads WSHSY; CDR2 reads SAAADI. DNA of the CDR3: TGCGCCAGCAGTGACAGGGTGGGTACAGATACGCAGTATTTT. This encodes CASSDRVGTDTQYF.

The chain links TRBV23-1 to TRBJ2-7; TRBD2 agrees at 12 bases. TRBV23-1 is known as an ORF, though its function is uncertain. Trimming took 3 bases from V and 3 from J; bases not matched to a gene: 6. The CDR3 is made up of 16 amino acids. The CDR3 DNA reads TGCGCCAGCAGTCATCCACTAGCGGGAGGACACTACGAGCAGTACTTC. It translates to CASSHPLAGGHYEQYF.

The chain joins TRBV27 to TRBJ2-7; D call uncertain. CDR1 and CDR2 from the germline V gene are MNHEY and SMNVEV (reference sequence). This CDR3 region has 16 residues. Trimming removed 5 bases from V and 2 bases from J, with 19 bases in between. The CDR3 DNA sequence: TGTGCCAGCAGTACACAACGACTTCTACCTCCCTACGAGCAGTACTTC. It is translated as CASSTQRLLPPYEQYF.

V usage is TRBV7-9 and J usage is TRBJ1-1; D gene ambiguous. CDR1 SEHNR and CDR2 FQNEAQ come from the germline V gene (reference sequence). The CDR3 runs 15 residues. With 5 bases removed from V and 0 bases from J, the gap between germline ends came to 13 bases. CDR3 nucleotide sequence: TGTGCCAGCAGCGGAGGGCCCGGGATGAACACTGAAGCTTTCTTT. Its translation: CASSGGPGMNTEAFF.

V and J are TRBV7-2 and TRBJ2-2; 8 bases are a match to TRBD2. Trimming took 2 bases from V and 4 from J; bases not matched to a gene: 12. Germline CDR1 and CDR2: SGHTA and FQGNSA. This CDR3 is built from 18 residues. CDR3 residues: CASSLNRAGARTTGELFF. In DNA, the CDR3 is TGTGCCAGCAGCTTAAACCGAGCGGGGGCCCGAACCACCGGGGAGCTGTTTTTT.

The rearrangement uses TRBV13 and TRBJ1-5, with D maybe TRBD1 (5 bases). CDR3 length: 14 residues. The germline gives CDR1 PRHDT, CDR2 FYEKMQ (reference sequence). The V end lost 2 bases, the J end lost 1 base, and 6 bases lay between the germline ends. The CDR3 DNA is TGTGCCAGCAGCTTAAGACAGAGCAATCAGCCCCAGCATTTT. This translates into CASSLRQSNQPQHF.

In regard to this clone: One end of the junction fails to match germline, which may point to a read error. J is TRBJ1-5 and V is TRBV6-6, with a weak D call TRBD1 (5 bases). Germline CDR1 is MNHNY and CDR2 is SVGAGI (reference sequence). The CDR3 length is 15 residues. CDR3 sequence: CASSDSGGYNQPQHF. CDR3 bases: TGTGCCAGCAGTGACTCGGGGGGATACAATCAGCCCCAGCATTTT.

The gene calls are TRBV2 and TRBJ2-2, with D perhaps TRBD2 (5 bases). Germline V gene sequence: CDR1 SNHLY, CDR2 FYNNEI. V lost 6 bases and J 0 bases, leaving 8 bases between the germline ends. The CDR3 is 14 residues long. The CDR3 loop reads CASRRRPNTGELFF. Here the CDR3 DNA reads TGTGCCAGCAGACGGAGGCCGAACACCGGGGAGCTGTTTTTT.

The genes are TRBV10-1 and TRBJ1-3; tentative D call: TRBD1 (5 bases). The CDR3 runs 12 residues. Trimming pared 6 bases from V and 3 bases from J, leaving 6 bases between. The V gene's germline CDR1 is WNHNN and CDR2 SYGVQD (reference sequence). CDR3 amino acids: CASRTVGNTIYF. The CDR3 DNA follows: TGCGCCAGCAGGACAGTTGGAAACACCATATATTTT.

V gene TRBV1 combines with J gene TRBJ2-7; TRBD2, as called in the table, went unchecked against the DNA. TRBV1 is a recognized pseudogene. This CDR3 is built from 15 residues. CDR3: CTSSQGYVGDDEQYF. CDR3 DNA: TGCACCAGCAGCCAAGGATACGTGGGAGACGACGAGCAGTACTTC.

The genes are TRBV28 and TRBJ2-3, with D maybe TRBD2 (5 bases). Trimming took 3 bases from V and 5 from J, leaving 12 bases between them. The CDR3 has 14 residues. Germline V gene data show CDR1 as MDHEN and CDR2 as SYDVKM. Written as DNA, the CDR3 is TGTGCCAGCAGTTTGGTAGGGAGACGAGATACGCAGTATTTT. Encoded protein: CASSLVGRRDTQYF.